The next 15 T cell receptor beta chains were all read from a single sample in a study of beta chain features in type 1 diabetes. These receptors have no identified antigens. Findings of the study overall: Type 1 diabetes patients showed a moderate but significant shortening of TCRB CDR3s in all four CD4+ subsets.

Expressed TCRB transcripts were sequenced, since all the RNA that had been isolated was reverse transcribed. Libraries were prepared by immunoSEQ multiplex PCR; TCRdb keeps only in-frame clonotypes and omits some of them. The sample yields a few hundred thousand clones, around 14% seen once. Sequencing used naive CD4+ T cells from blood. The receptors come from a man aged 25 to 40 with type 1 diabetes.

The chain links TRBV27 to TRBJ2-1, with 9 bases fitting TRBD2. The CDR3 has 15 amino acids. Germline V gene lookup returns CDR1 MNHEY and CDR2 SMNVEV (reference sequence). After removal of 7 bases from V and 4 bases from J, the junction contained 8 bases not matched to a gene. CDR3 region: CASTPAGGGYNEQFF. CDR3 DNA: TGTGCCAGCACCCCAGCGGGAGGAGGGTACAATGAGCAGTTCTTC.

The chain couples TRBV14 to TRBJ1-2, with D uncertain. Germline assignment: CDR1 SGHDN and CDR2 FVKESK. The CDR3 extends over 15 amino acids. With 1 base removed from V and 10 bases from J, the gap between germline ends came to 19 bases. Here the CDR3 reads CASSQVFDGSGAYTF. The CDR3 bases are TGTGCCAGCAGCCAAGTTTTCGACGGGTCGGGAGCCTACACCTTC.

This clone was picked up a small number of times. The chain couples TRBV4-2 to TRBJ2-1; 8 nucleotides line up with TRBD1. The CDR3 runs 17 residues. Germline assignment: CDR1 LGHNA and CDR2 YNFKEQ. The V and J ends lost 3 bases and 2 bases, in that order; junction bases with no gene match: 9. The CDR3 reads CASSHSRQGIPYNEQFF. Written as DNA, the CDR3 is TGTGCCAGCAGCCATTCAAGACAGGGGATACCCTACAATGAGCAGTTCTTC.

The chain recombines TRBV30 with TRBJ2-2, with a weak D call TRBD2 (5 bases). CDR3 length equals 15 residues. From germline, CDR1 is GTSNPN and CDR2 SVGIG (reference sequence). Trimming left V 0 bases short and J 4 bases short, with 12 bases between. This chain's CDR3 is CAWSVSGLRTGELFF. DNA of the CDR3: TGTGCCTGGAGTGTAAGCGGATTGCGCACCGGGGAGCTGTTTTTT.

The chain has TRBV4-1 and TRBJ2-6; 8 bases align to TRBD2. The CDR3 loop spans 18 amino acids. V was clipped by 0 bases and J by 3 bases; unmatched bases: 7. Looked up from germline, CDR1 is MGHRA and CDR2 is YSYEKL. The DNA of the CDR3 is TGCGCCAGCAGCCAAGATCCGGGGGGGTCCTATGGGGCCAACGTCCTGACTTTC. Residues: CASSQDPGGSYGANVLTF.

This clone occurred a few times. The gene calls are TRBV5-1 and TRBJ2-1; 14 bases are a match to TRBD2. CDR1 is SGHRS and CDR2 is YFSETQ in the germline V gene. After removal of 7 bases from V and 6 bases from J, the junction contained 15 bases not matched to a gene. This CDR3 has 18 residues. The CDR3 DNA reads as TGCGCCAGCCCCTTGAGGACTAGCGGGAGGATAGGGGGCAATGAGCAGTTCTTC. Translating gives CASPLRTSGRIGGNEQFF. Complete variable domain (other parts from reference TRBV5-1 and TRBJ2-1): KAGVTQTPRYLIKTRGQQVTLSCSPISGHRSVSWYQQTPGQGLQFLFEYFSETQRNKGNFPGRFSGRQFSNSRSEMNVSTLELGDSALYLCASPLRTSGRIGGNEQFFGPGTRLTVL.

This clone was observed a handful of times. The chain combines TRBV6-5 with TRBJ1-4; D ambiguous. The V end lost 8 bases, the J end lost 8 bases, and 18 bases lay between the germline ends. This CDR3 contains 14 residues. In germline, CDR1 is MNHEY, CDR2 SVGAGI. This CDR3 reads CASRGTVRSEKLFF. DNA of the CDR3: TGTGCCAGCCGTGGTACAGTCAGAAGCGAAAAACTGTTTTTT.

The V call is TRBV14, the J call TRBJ2-5; D is unclear. V gave up 1 base and J gave up 5 bases, with 8 bases separating them. Germline CDR1 reads SGHDN; CDR2 reads FVKESK. The CDR3 sequence is 13 residues long. The CDR3 here is CASSQVQAETQYF. The CDR3 DNA follows: TGTGCCAGCAGCCAAGTTCAGGCGGAGACCCAGTACTTC. Full variable domain (remainder filled in from reference TRBV14 and TRBJ2-5): EAGVTQFPSHSVIEKGQTVTLRCDPISGHDNLYWYRRVMGKEIKFLLHFVKESKQDESGMPNNRFLAERTGGTYSTLKVQPAELEDSGVYFCASSQVQAETQYFGPGTRLLVL.

This clone has only a few counts. This same CDR3 is encoded by further DNA sequences in the sample. This chain uses TRBV29-1 with TRBJ1-2, with 9 bases aligning to TRBD1. Trimming removed 4 bases from V and 4 bases from J; junction bases left unmatched: 1. The CDR3 runs to 12 residues. Germline V CDR1 and CDR2: SQVTM, ANQGSEA. Here the CDR3 DNA reads TGCAGCGTTGGGGGACAGGGCTATGGCTACACCTTC. Encoded protein: CSVGGQGYGYTF.

The CDR3 protein is CSGGQGAYIQYF. For the CDR3, the DNA is TGCAGCGGTGGACAGGGGGCTTACATTCAGTACTTC. The chain couples TRBV29-1 to TRBJ2-4; 11 nucleotides match TRBD1. The V gene end was trimmed by 7 bases and the J gene end by 8 bases; junction bases not matched to a gene: 4. CDR1 is SQVTM, CDR2 ANQGSEA, per germline. The CDR3 has 12 residues.

This clone was detected a few times. This rearrangement joins TRBV7-2 to TRBJ2-1; 11 bases map to TRBD2. V lost 9 bases to trimming and J lost 4 bases; unmatched junction nucleotides: 8. Germline values: CDR1 SGHTA, CDR2 FQGNSA. The CDR3 length is 15 residues. CDR3 nucleotides: TGTGCCAGTCGACTAGCGGGAAACGAGTACAATGAGCAGTTCTTC. Translated, it gives CASRLAGNEYNEQFF. Filled out from reference TRBV7-2 and TRBJ2-1, the complete variable domain reads GAGVSQSPSNKVTEKGKDVELRCDPISGHTALYWYRQSLGQGLEFLIYFQGNSAPDKSGLPSDRFSAERTGGSVSTLTIQRTQQEDSAVYLCASRLAGNEYNEQFFGPGTRLTVL.

This chain joins TRBV12-5 and TRBJ2-7; TRBD1 matches at 9 bases. Germline CDR1 is LGHNT and CDR2 is FRNRAP. There are 17 residues in the CDR3. J was trimmed by 1 base and V by 0 bases; bases with no gene match: 7. The CDR3 sequence: CASGLVPGTGLSYEQYF. CDR3 nucleotide sequence: TGTGCTAGTGGTTTGGTACCAGGGACAGGGTTGTCCTACGAGCAGTACTTC. Full variable domain (remainder filled in from reference TRBV12-5 and TRBJ2-7): DARVTQTPRHKVTEMGQEVTMRCQPILGHNTVFWYRQTMMQGLELLAYFRNRAPLDDSGMPKDRFSAEMPDATLATLKIQPSEPRDSAVYFCASGLVPGTGLSYEQYFGPGTRLTVT.

The chain is built from TRBV5-4 and TRBJ2-3; possible D gene TRBD2, 7 bases. The germline V gene has CDR1 SGHNT and CDR2 YYREEE (reference sequence). CDR3 length: 16 amino acids. With 9 bases removed from V and 0 bases from J, the gap between germline ends came to 20 bases. The DNA for the CDR3 is TGTGCCATCTTCTCTCTGGGGGGGCCAAGCACAGATACGCAGTATTTT. Protein: CAIFSLGGPSTDTQYF.

This clone was counted between two and nine times. The chain uses TRBV7-8 and TRBJ2-7; 7 nucleotides match TRBD1. CDR3 length: 14 residues. The trim removed 4 bases at V and 2 bases at J, leaving 5 bases unmatched. Germline V gene data show CDR1 as SGHVS and CDR2 as FQNEAQ. CDR3 residues: CASSSGTATYEQYF. As DNA, the CDR3 is TGTGCCAGCAGCTCCGGGACAGCCACCTACGAGCAGTACTTC. Looking up the rest from reference TRBV7-8 and TRBJ2-7 gives the full variable domain: GAGVSQSPRYKVAKRGQDVALRCDPISGHVSLFWYQQALGQGPEFLTYFQNEAQLDKSGLPSDRFFAERPEGSVSTLKIQRTQQEDSAVYLCASSSGTATYEQYFGPGTRLTVT.

Concerning this clone: At one boundary the junction diverges from the germline segment, which might be a read error. The rearrangement joins TRBV7-9 to TRBJ2-7; 10 positions agree with TRBD1. Germline assignment: CDR1 SEHNR and CDR2 FQNEAQ (reference sequence). This CDR3 is 11 amino acids long. This chain's CDR3 is CASSGMGQGHF. CDR3 DNA: TGTGCCAGCAGCGGAATGGGACAGGGGCACTTC.